This T cell receptor (beta chain) is from a study of quantifying T cell responses using KT2 cells. Across the study: cDNA was made from DNase-treated RNA using alpha and beta constant primers.

The length of the CDR3 is 14 residues. The cDNA 3' end received a ligated oligonucleotide with a UMI. First-round PCR used three to five cycles and beta primers RC1.1 and RC1.2 covering TRBC1 and TRBC2. TCRdb reprocessed the UMI-ligation and nested PCR reads with MiXCR, giving one entry per CDR3 protein. The profile shows 50,000 to 70,000 distinct CDR3 sequences, more than 9% of them singletons. As regards this clonotype: One end of the junction fails to match germline, which may point to a read error.

The sample consisted of PBMCs spiked with cells of the T cell clone KT2. The rearrangement joins TRBV12-3 or TRBV12-4 to TRBJ1-5, with D uncertain. The sequence was obtained from a human donor. CDR3 bases: TGTGCCAACAGTTCCCAGCGGGGCAATCAGCCCCAGCATTTT. This sequence encodes CANSSQRGNQPQHF.